This record concerns one T cell receptor beta chain sequence. Antigen specificity is unknown. Assay: immunoSEQ multiplex PCR; the TCRdb copy retains only in-frame clones and omits some. In the table there are tens of thousands of clones, 50% to 80% of which are singletons. The sample comes from a study of vaccination effects on CD4 cells after COVID-19. Overall study: Under the ViraFEST assay, PBMC were stimulated with viral peptide pools so that antigen-specific CD4+ T cells expanded. Sequencing was performed afterwards. Study-wide results and caveats: Both infection-induced and vaccine-induced clones contracted markedly at late post-vaccination timepoints. Nearly all vaccine-induced clones in healthy recipients recognized only SARS-CoV-2.

The CDR3 loop spans 11 amino acids. CDR1 and CDR2 (germline): SGHRS, YFSETQ. Trimming took 1 base from V and 8 from J, leaving 6 bases between them. Isolating CD4+ T cells followed 9 to 11 days of culture. The receptor comes from a human donor who received a COVID-19 vaccine. The input for sequencing was CD4+ T cells from PBMCs cultured without peptide, taken before COVID-19 vaccination. The chain combines TRBV5-1 with TRBJ1-2; D unclear. CDR3 nucleotides: TGCGCCAGCAGCTTGAACCACGGCTACACCTTC. Protein sequence: CASSLNHGYTF.